This T cell receptor beta chain came from a study of regulatory T cells in long-lasting Graves disease. With 0 bases removed from V and 6 bases from J, the gap between germline ends came to 9 bases. Germline V lookup: CDR1 LNHDA, CDR2 SQIVND (reference sequence). The CDR3 loop spans 14 amino acids. About this clonotype: As yet, its antigen is unknown.

Study-wide points: Persistent disease preferred TRBV28, TRBJ1-2 and TRBJ2-5; new disease, TRBV20-1 and TRBJ2-1. New patients shared around 1,000 public clonotypes, and persistent patients shared more, with a few thousand.

For TCR beta, libraries came from iRepertoire HTBI primers and Arm-PCR of CDR3 regions. TCRdb ran MiXCR on the multiplex PCR reads and lists one entry per CDR3 protein. The repertoire holds about 470,000 distinct CDR3 sequences, with around 21% as singletons. The time point was: persistent/refractory GD, antithyroid drugs over 5 years with positive TRAb. From PBMCs, RNA was extracted and then used to make the TCR library. The sequence came from a female donor with Graves disease. V usage is TRBV19 and J usage is TRBJ1-5, with D unclear. Sequenced here: peripheral blood mononuclear cells (PBMCs), sampled when the disease was refractory, from a patient treated with antithyroid drugs. CDR3 bases: TGTGCCAGTAGTATAGACCGGATTCCTCAGCCCCAGCATTTT. It specifies CASSIDRIPQPQHF. The entire variable domain, with the rest obtained from reference TRBV19 and TRBJ1-5, is as follows: DGGITQSPKYLFRKEGQNVTLSCEQNLNHDAMYWYRQDPGQGLRLIYYSQIVNDFQKGDIAEGYSVSREKKESFPLTVTSAQKNPTAFYLCASSIDRIPQPQHFGDGTRLSIL.